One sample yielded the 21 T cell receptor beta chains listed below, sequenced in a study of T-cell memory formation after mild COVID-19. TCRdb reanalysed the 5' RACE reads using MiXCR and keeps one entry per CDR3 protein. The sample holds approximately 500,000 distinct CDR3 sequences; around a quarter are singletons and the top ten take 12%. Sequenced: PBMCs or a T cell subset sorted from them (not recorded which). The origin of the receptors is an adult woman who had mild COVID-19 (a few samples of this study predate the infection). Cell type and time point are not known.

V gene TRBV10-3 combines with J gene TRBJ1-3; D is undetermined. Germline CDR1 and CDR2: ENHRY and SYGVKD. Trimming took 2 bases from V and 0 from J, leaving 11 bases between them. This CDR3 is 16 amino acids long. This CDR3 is CAISEKGQTSGNTIYF. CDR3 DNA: TGTGCCATCAGTGAGAAAGGGCAGACCTCTGGAAACACCATATATTTT.

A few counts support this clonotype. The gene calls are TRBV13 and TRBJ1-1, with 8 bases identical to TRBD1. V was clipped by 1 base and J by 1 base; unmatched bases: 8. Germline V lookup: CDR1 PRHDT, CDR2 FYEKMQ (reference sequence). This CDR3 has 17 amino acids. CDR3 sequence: CASSLAGTGEENTEAFF. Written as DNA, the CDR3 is TGTGCCAGCAGCTTAGCCGGGACAGGCGAGGAGAACACTGAAGCTTTCTTT.

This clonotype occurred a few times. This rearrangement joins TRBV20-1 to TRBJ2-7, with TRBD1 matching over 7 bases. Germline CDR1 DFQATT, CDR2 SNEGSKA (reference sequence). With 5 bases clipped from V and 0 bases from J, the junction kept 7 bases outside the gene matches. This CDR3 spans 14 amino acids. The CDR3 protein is CSADTGESSYEQYF. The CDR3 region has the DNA TGCAGTGCTGACACAGGGGAATCCTCCTACGAGCAGTACTTC.

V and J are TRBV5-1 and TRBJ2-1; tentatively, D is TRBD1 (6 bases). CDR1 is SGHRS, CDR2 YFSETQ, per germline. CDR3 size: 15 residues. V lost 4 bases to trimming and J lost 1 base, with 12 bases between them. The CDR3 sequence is CASSPVTGSYNEQFF. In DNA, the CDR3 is TGCGCCAGCAGCCCCGTTACAGGGTCCTACAATGAGCAGTTCTTC.

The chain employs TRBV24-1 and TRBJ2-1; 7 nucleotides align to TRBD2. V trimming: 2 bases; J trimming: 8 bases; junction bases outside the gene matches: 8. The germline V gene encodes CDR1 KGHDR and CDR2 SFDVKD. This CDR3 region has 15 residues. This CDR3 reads CATSDSGGRTDEQFF. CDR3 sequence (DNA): TGTGCCACCAGTGATTCGGGGGGACGTACGGATGAGCAGTTCTTC.

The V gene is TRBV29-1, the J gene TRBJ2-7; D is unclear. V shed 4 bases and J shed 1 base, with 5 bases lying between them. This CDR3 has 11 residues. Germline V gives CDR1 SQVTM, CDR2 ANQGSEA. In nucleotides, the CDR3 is TGCAGCGTTGGTGCTTCCTACGAGCAGTACTTC. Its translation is CSVGASYEQYF.

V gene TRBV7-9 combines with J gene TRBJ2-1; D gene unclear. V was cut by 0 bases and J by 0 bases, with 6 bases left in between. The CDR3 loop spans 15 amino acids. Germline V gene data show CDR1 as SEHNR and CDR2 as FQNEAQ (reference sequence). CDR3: CASSLAQSSYNEQFF. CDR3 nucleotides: TGTGCCAGCAGCTTAGCACAGAGCTCCTACAATGAGCAGTTCTTC.

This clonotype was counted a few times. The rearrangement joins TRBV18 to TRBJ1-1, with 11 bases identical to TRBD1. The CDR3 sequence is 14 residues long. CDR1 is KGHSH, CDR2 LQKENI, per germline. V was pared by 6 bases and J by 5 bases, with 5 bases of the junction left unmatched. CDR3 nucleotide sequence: TGTGCCAGCTCTCACGGGACAGGGGGAACTGAAGCTTTCTTT. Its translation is CASSHGTGGTEAFF.

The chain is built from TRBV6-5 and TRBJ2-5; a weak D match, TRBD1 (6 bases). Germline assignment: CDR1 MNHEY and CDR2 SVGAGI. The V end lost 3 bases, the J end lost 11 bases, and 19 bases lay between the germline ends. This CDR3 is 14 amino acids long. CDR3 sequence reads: CASSYGAGDRDQYF. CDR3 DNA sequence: TGTGCCAGCAGTTATGGAGCAGGGGACCGCGATCAGTACTTC.

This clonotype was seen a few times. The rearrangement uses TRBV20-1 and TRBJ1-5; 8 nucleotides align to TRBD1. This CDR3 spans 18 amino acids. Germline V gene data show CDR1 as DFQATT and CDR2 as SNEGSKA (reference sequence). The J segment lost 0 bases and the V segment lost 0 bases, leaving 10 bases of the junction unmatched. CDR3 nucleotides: TGCAGTGCTAGAGATTCTTGGGGACAGGACAATAGCAATCAGCCCCAGCATTTT. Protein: CSARDSWGQDNSNQPQHF.

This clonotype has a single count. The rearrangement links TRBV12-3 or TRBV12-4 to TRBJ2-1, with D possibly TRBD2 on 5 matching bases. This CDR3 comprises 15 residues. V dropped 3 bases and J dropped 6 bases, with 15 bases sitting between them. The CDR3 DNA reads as TGTGCCAGCAGTTTCGGGCGAGCGGCGACCAATGAGCAGTTCTTC. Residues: CASSFGRAATNEQFF.

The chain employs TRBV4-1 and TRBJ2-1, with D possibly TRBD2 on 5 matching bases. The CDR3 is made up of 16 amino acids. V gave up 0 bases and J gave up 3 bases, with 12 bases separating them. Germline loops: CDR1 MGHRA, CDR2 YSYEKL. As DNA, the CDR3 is TGCGCCAGCAGCCAAGAGTCCGGGGATCACTACAATGAGCAGTTCTTC. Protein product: CASSQESGDHYNEQFF.

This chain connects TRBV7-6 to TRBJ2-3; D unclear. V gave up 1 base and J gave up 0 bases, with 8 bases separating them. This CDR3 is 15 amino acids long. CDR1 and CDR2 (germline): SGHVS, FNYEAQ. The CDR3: CASSLDPRSTDTQYF. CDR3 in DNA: TGTGCCAGCAGCTTAGATCCTAGAAGCACAGATACGCAGTATTTT.

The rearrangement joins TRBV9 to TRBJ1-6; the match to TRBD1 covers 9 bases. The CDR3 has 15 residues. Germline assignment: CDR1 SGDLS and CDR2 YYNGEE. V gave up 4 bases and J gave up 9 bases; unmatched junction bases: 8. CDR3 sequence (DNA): TGTGCCAGCAGCCCTTGGACAGGGGATCGTTCACCCCTCCACTTT. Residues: CASSPWTGDRSPLHF.

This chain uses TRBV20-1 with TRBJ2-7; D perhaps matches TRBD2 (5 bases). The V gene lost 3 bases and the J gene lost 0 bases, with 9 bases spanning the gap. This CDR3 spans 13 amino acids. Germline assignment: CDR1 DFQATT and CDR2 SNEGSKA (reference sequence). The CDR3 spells CSARRANSYEQYF. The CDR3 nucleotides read TGCAGTGCTAGGAGGGCAAACTCCTACGAGCAGTACTTC.

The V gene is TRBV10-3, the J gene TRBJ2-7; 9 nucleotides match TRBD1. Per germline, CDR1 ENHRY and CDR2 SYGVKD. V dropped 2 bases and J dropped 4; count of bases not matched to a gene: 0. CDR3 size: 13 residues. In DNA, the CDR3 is TGTGCCATCAGTGAGGGACAGGGGTACGAGCAGTACTTC. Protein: CAISEGQGYEQYF.

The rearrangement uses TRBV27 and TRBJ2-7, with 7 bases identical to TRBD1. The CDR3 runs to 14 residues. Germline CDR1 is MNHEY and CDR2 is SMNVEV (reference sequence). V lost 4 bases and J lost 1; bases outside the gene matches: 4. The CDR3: CASSWGQWSYEQYF. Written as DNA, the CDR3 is TGTGCCAGCAGTTGGGGACAGTGGTCCTACGAGCAGTACTTC.

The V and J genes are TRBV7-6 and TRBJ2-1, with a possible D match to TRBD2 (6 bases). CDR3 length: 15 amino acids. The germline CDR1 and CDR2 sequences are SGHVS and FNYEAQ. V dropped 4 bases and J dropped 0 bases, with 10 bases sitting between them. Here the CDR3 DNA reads TGTGCCAGCAGCTCGGGGGAGAGCTCCTACAATGAGCAGTTCTTC. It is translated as CASSSGESSYNEQFF.

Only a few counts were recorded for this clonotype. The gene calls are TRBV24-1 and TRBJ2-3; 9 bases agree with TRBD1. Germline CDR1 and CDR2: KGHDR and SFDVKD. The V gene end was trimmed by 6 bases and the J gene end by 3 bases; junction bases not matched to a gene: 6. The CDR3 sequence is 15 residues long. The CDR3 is CATSTGGEGTDTQYF. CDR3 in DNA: TGTGCCACCAGTACAGGGGGCGAAGGGACAGATACGCAGTATTTT.

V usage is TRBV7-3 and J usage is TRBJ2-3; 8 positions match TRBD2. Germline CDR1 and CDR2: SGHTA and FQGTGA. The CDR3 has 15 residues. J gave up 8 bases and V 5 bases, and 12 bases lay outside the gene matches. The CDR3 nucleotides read TGTGCCAGCAGCCCAGGACTAGCTGGGATGGGTACGCAGTATTTT. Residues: CASSPGLAGMGTQYF.

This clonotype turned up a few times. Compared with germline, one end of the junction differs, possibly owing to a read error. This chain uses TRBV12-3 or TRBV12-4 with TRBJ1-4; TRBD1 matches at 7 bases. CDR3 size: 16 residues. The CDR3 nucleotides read TGTGACAGCAGTGTCCTTGACAGGGAGGGTAGAGAAAAACTGTTTTTT. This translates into CDSSVLDREGREKLFF.